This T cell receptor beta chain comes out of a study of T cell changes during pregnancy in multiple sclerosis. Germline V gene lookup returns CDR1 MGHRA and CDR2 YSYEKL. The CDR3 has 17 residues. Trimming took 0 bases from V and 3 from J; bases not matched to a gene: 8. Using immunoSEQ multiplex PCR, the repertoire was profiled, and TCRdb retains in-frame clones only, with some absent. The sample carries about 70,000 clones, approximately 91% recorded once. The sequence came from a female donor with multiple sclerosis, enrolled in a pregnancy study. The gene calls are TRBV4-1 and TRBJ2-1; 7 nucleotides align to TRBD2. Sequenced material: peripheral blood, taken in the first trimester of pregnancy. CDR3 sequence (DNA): TGCGCCAGCAGCCAAGAATCTGCTAGCGGATTCTACAATGAGCAGTTCTTC. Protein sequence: CASSQESASGFYNEQFF.